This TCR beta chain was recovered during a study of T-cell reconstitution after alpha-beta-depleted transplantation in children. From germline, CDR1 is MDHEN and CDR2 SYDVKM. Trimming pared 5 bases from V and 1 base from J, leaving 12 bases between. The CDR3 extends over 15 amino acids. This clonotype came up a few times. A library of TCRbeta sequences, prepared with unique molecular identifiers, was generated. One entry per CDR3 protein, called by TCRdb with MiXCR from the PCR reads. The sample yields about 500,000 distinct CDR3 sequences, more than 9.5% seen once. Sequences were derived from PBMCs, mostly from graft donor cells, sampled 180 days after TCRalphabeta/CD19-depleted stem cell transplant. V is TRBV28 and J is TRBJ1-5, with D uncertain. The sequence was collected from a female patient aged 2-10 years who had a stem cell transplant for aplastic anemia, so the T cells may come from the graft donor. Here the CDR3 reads CASSPAAGSNQPQHF. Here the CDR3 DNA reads TGTGCCAGCAGTCCGGCAGCCGGAAGCAATCAGCCCCAGCATTTT.